Following are 13 T cell receptor beta chains from one sample sequenced in a study of blood T cell repertoires in COVID-19. Only in-frame clones appear in the TCRdb table, and some are missing; sequencing was by immunoSEQ multiplex PCR. Of roughly 230,000 clones detected, roughly 87% appear once; the ten largest clones hold around 4.6%. Sequencing was performed on peripheral blood. The receptors here all came from a woman aged 40 to 55 who had recovered from COVID-19.

The J gene is TRBJ1-1, the V gene TRBV12-5; 7 positions match TRBD1. The germline gives CDR1 LGHNT, CDR2 FRNRAP. The CDR3 is 14 residues long. Trimming cost V 4 bases and J 0 bases; bases outside gene matches: 2. The CDR3 coding sequence is TGTGCTAGTGGTTCGGGACAGCTGAACACTGAAGCTTTCTTT. This sequence encodes CASGSGQLNTEAFF. Full variable domain (outside the CDR3, taken from reference TRBV12-5 and TRBJ1-1): DARVTQTPRHKVTEMGQEVTMRCQPILGHNTVFWYRQTMMQGLELLAYFRNRAPLDDSGMPKDRFSAEMPDATLATLKIQPSEPRDSAVYFCASGSGQLNTEAFFGQGTRLTVV.

The chain uses TRBV11-2 and TRBJ1-1; 7 nucleotides agree with TRBD1. This CDR3 comprises 14 residues. The V and J ends lost 2 bases and 3 bases, in that order; junction bases with no gene match: 3. Germline V gene lookup returns CDR1 SGHAT and CDR2 FQNNGV. In nucleotides, the CDR3 is TGTGCCAGCAGCTTACTTACAGGGGACACTGAAGCTTTCTTT. Residues: CASSLLTGDTEAFF. Filled out from reference TRBV11-2 and TRBJ1-1, the complete variable domain reads EAGVAQSPRYKIIEKRQSVAFWCNPISGHATLYWYQQILGQGPKLLIQFQNNGVVDDSQLPKDRFSAERLKGVDSTLKIQPAKLEDSAVYLCASSLLTGDTEAFFGQGTRLTVV.

This chain connects TRBV24-1 to TRBJ2-3; no clear D. There are 14 residues in the CDR3. Between the trimmed V and J ends, which lost 2 bases and 6 bases, there was a span of 11 bases. In germline, CDR1 is KGHDR, CDR2 SFDVKD. The CDR3 spells CATSDSGLRDTQYF. CDR3 in DNA: TGTGCCACCAGTGATTCCGGGTTACGGGATACGCAGTATTTT.

V gene TRBV11-2 combines with J gene TRBJ1-1; no reliable D call. The germline gives CDR1 SGHAT, CDR2 FQNNGV. Trimming cost V 3 bases and J 0 bases, with 8 bases left between them. The CDR3 totals 14 residues. The CDR3 region is CASSLAGVNTEAFF. CDR3 in DNA: TGTGCCAGCAGCTTGGCCGGGGTGAACACTGAAGCTTTCTTT.

The gene calls are TRBV19 and TRBJ2-3; D is possibly TRBD2 (6 bases). With 5 bases removed from V and 1 base from J, the gap between germline ends came to 16 bases. This CDR3 has 16 amino acids. The germline V gene encodes CDR1 LNHDA and CDR2 SQIVND (reference sequence). CDR3 in amino acids: CASSATASAGTDTQYF. The CDR3 nucleotides read TGTGCCAGTAGTGCCACCGCTAGCGCGGGCACAGATACGCAGTATTTT. Complete variable domain (other parts from reference TRBV19 and TRBJ2-3): DGGITQSPKYLFRKEGQNVTLSCEQNLNHDAMYWYRQDPGQGLRLIYYSQIVNDFQKGDIAEGYSVSREKKESFPLTVTSAQKNPTAFYLCASSATASAGTDTQYFGPGTRLTVL.

This CDR3 is CASSPDRENEKLFF. The DNA for the CDR3 is TGTGCCAGCAGCCCTGACAGAGAAAATGAAAAACTGTTTTTT. The chain employs TRBV13 and TRBJ1-4; possibly TRBD1 for D (5 bases). The CDR3 is made up of 14 amino acids. Germline V lookup: CDR1 PRHDT, CDR2 FYEKMQ (reference sequence). The V and J ends lost 5 bases and 5 bases respectively, with 12 bases between them.

The chain couples TRBV11-2 to TRBJ2-7; TRBD1 agrees at 7 bases. The J segment lost 3 bases and the V segment lost 5 bases, leaving 7 bases of the junction unmatched. This CDR3 is built from 14 residues. The germline gives CDR1 SGHAT, CDR2 FQNNGV. The DNA for the CDR3 is TGTGCCAGCAGCCTTATAGGGACAGTCTACGAGCAGTACTTC. Protein sequence: CASSLIGTVYEQYF.

The genes are TRBV19 and TRBJ2-5; tentatively, D is TRBD1 (5 bases). V lost 4 bases, J lost 1 base, and 16 bases lay in between. The V gene's germline CDR1 is LNHDA and CDR2 SQIVND (reference sequence). The CDR3 is 16 residues long. In DNA form, the CDR3 reads TGTGCCAGTAGTACGACAGTTTTGGGAATCCAAGAGACCCAGTACTTC. As protein: CASSTTVLGIQETQYF.

V is TRBV12-2 and J is TRBJ2-3; the DNA was not compared with TRBD2, the D call given in the table. TRBV12-2 is marked as a pseudogene. The CDR3 runs 17 residues. Here the CDR3 DNA reads TGTGCAAGTCGCTTAAGCCGACTAGCGGGAGTGAGAAATACGCAGTATTTT. This gives the protein CASRLSRLAGVRNTQYF.

This sequence joins TRBV9 and TRBJ2-6; a possible D gene is TRBD2 (5 bases). Germline V CDR1 and CDR2: SGDLS, YYNGEE. The CDR3 sequence is 17 residues long. V lost 0 bases to trimming and J lost 4 bases, with 14 bases between them. The CDR3 nucleotides are TGTGCCAGCAGCGTAGATTCCTCCTGGAGGGGGGCCAACGTCCTGACTTTC. Its translation is CASSVDSSWRGANVLTF.

The chain uses TRBV12-5 and TRBJ2-6; TRBD1 agrees at 7 bases. The CDR3 loop spans 16 amino acids. With V trimmed by 5 bases and J by 4 bases, 8 bases remained unmatched. Germline assignment: CDR1 LGHNT and CDR2 FRNRAP. In DNA form, the CDR3 reads TGTGCTAGTGGTAGTAGACAGGGTCCCGGGGCCAACGTCCTGACTTTC. As protein: CASGSRQGPGANVLTF.

J is TRBJ2-3 and V is TRBV28, with a tentative D call TRBD2 (5 bases). This CDR3 is built from 14 residues. The germline V gene encodes CDR1 MDHEN and CDR2 SYDVKM. Between the trimmed V and J ends, which lost 10 bases and 3 bases, there was a span of 17 bases. CDR3 DNA: TGTGCCACCACCCGGGGTGTGGGGACAGATACGCAGTATTTT. Protein sequence: CATTRGVGTDTQYF. The full variable domain, rest sourced from reference TRBV28 and TRBJ2-3, is DVKVTQSSRYLVKRTGEKVFLECVQDMDHENMFWYRQDPGLGLRLIYFSYDVKMKEKGDIPEGYSVSREKKERFSLILESASTNQTSMYLCATTRGVGTDTQYFGPGTRLTVL.

The CDR3 spells CASSLLLAGMNTGELFF. The CDR3 DNA reads as TGCGCCAGCAGCTTGCTGTTAGCGGGGATGAACACCGGGGAGCTGTTTTTT. This chain connects TRBV5-1 to TRBJ2-2; 8 bases fit TRBD2. The CDR3 runs to 17 residues. Germline CDR1 reads SGHRS; CDR2 reads YFSETQ. With V trimmed by 1 base and J by 1 base, 6 bases remained unmatched. The variable domain in full, with the rest retrieved from reference TRBV5-1 and TRBJ2-2, is KAGVTQTPRYLIKTRGQQVTLSCSPISGHRSVSWYQQTPGQGLQFLFEYFSETQRNKGNFPGRFSGRQFSNSRSEMNVSTLELGDSALYLCASSLLLAGMNTGELFFGEGSRLTVL.